The 19 T cell receptor beta chains presented below share a single source sample, sequenced in a study of metastatic and nonmetastatic thyroid tumors. TCRdb re-called clones via MiXCR from the PCR reads. Of 20,000 to 25,000 clones detected, approximately 16% appear once; the ten largest clones hold roughly 20%. All patients were treatment-naive before thyroid surgery. The sequenced sample consisted of blood. The receptors were gathered from a male donor with papillary thyroid cancer or a benign thyroid nodule (not recorded which). Some clones in this sample may be carry-over from other donors' samples.

As to this clone: The DNA is left out, because the CDR3 cannot be placed on it with certainty; the CDR3 is given as TCRdb lists it. The J gene is TRBJ1-2, the V gene TRBV28; the D segment call TRBD1 is taken from the table without a DNA check. CDR1 is MDHEN and CDR2 is SYDVKM in the germline V gene. 15 amino acids form the CDR3, both terminal residues included. The CDR3 protein is CDSSPQGARYQCYTF.

In this sample, this clone is medium-sized. V gene TRBV28 combines with J gene TRBJ2-7; 7 bases align to TRBD1. Per germline, CDR1 MDHEN and CDR2 SYDVKM. The CDR3 sequence is 13 residues long. V gave up 8 bases and J gave up 2 bases; unmatched junction bases: 6. The CDR3 DNA follows: TGTGCCAGCCTCGGGACAGAGACCTACGAGCAGTACTTC. Amino acids: CASLGTETYEQYF.

This clone has ten or more counts. The V call is TRBV7-9, the J call TRBJ2-7; 9 nucleotides align to TRBD1. The CDR3 has 15 residues. The germline V gene encodes CDR1 SEHNR and CDR2 FQNEAQ (reference sequence). With 5 bases clipped from V and 7 bases from J, the junction kept 12 bases outside the gene matches. The CDR3 DNA sequence: TGTGCCAGCAGCATACTACGGGACAGGGTGGGAGAGCAGTACTTC. It yields the protein CASSILRDRVGEQYF.

This clone was seen a handful of times. The CDR3 is CASSIRGDRAYEQYF. In DNA, the CDR3 is TGTGCCAGTAGTATTCGAGGGGACAGAGCCTACGAGCAGTACTTC. This sequence joins TRBV19 and TRBJ2-7; TRBD1 matches 7 bases. Trimming removed 3 bases from V and 2 bases from J; junction bases left unmatched: 7. The CDR3 consists of 15 residues. The germline CDR1 and CDR2 sequences are LNHDA and SQIVND (reference sequence).

The chain uses TRBV11-3 and TRBJ2-7, with D maybe TRBD2 (6 bases). With 5 bases removed from V and 6 bases from J, the gap between germline ends came to 8 bases. CDR3 length: 11 amino acids. Germline V gene data show CDR1 as SGHNT and CDR2 as YENEEA. The CDR3 nucleotides read TGTGCCAGCAGCGGGGGAGGCGAGCAGTACTTC. Amino acids: CASSGGGEQYF.

By share, this clone counts as medium-sized. The chain recombines TRBV30 with TRBJ2-1, with 10 bases aligning to TRBD2. The trim removed 3 bases at V and 8 bases at J, leaving 7 bases unmatched. CDR3 length equals 14 residues. CDR1 is GTSNPN, CDR2 SVGIG, per germline (reference sequence). The CDR3 protein is CAWSEAGGPDEQFF. The CDR3 coding sequence is TGTGCCTGGAGCGAAGCGGGAGGGCCGGATGAGCAGTTCTTC.

The chain combines TRBV7-2 with TRBJ2-5; tentative D call: TRBD1 (5 bases). V dropped 5 bases and J dropped 3 bases, with 16 bases sitting between them. This CDR3 region has 15 residues. Germline V gene data show CDR1 as SGHTA and CDR2 as FQGNSA. DNA for the CDR3: TGTGCCAGCAGCCATCGGTACAGGTGTGAAGAGACCCAGTACTTC. Translating it yields CASSHRYRCEETQYF.

This clone was counted many times. This chain uses TRBV18 with TRBJ1-5; D may be TRBD1 (6 bases). Germline CDR1 reads KGHSH; CDR2 reads LQKENI. The CDR3 consists of 14 residues. Trimming removed 1 base from V and 2 bases from J, with 6 bases in between. The CDR3, as DNA: TGTGCCAGCTCACCACAGGGGGGCAATCAGCCCCAGCATTTT. This translates into CASSPQGGNQPQHF.

The rearrangement joins TRBV7-3 to TRBJ2-7; possibly TRBD1 or TRBD2 for D (5 bases each). Germline V gene lookup returns CDR1 SGHTA and CDR2 FQGTGA. The CDR3 sequence is 13 residues long. The germline V and J ends were trimmed by 3 bases and 4 bases, with 10 bases remaining between them. The CDR3 coding sequence is TGTGCCAGCAGCTTGACCGAGGGGTACGAGCAGTACTTC. This sequence encodes CASSLTEGYEQYF.

This clone was counted ten times or more. The rearrangement links TRBV7-3 to TRBJ1-6, with a possible D match to TRBD1 (6 bases). Germline V CDR1 and CDR2: SGHTA, FQGTGA. Between the trimmed V and J ends, which lost 2 bases and 7 bases, there was a span of 12 bases. The CDR3 totals 15 residues. The CDR3 DNA sequence: TGTGCCAGCAGCTTATTGGGCAGGGGAAATTCACCCCTCCACTTT. Protein sequence: CASSLLGRGNSPLHF.

This clone was observed at least ten times. The chain is built from TRBV11-3 and TRBJ2-5, with TRBD1 identical over 7 bases. From germline, CDR1 is SGHNT and CDR2 YENEEA. Trimming removed 5 bases from V and 1 base from J; junction bases left unmatched: 10. The CDR3 has 16 amino acids. This chain's CDR3 is CASSLRPGTAQETQYF. The CDR3 DNA sequence: TGTGCCAGCAGCCTACGCCCCGGGACAGCCCAAGAGACCCAGTACTTC.

Many counts were recorded for this clone. The chain uses TRBV6-5 and TRBJ2-5; TRBD2 matches at 9 bases. Per the germline V gene, CDR1 is MNHEY and CDR2 is SVGAGI. J lost 0 bases, V lost 2 bases, and 7 bases had no gene match. This CDR3 comprises 17 residues. The CDR3 nucleotides are TGTGCCAGCAGTTACGGAAGAGCGGGAGGTTACCAAGAGACCCAGTACTTC. This translates into CASSYGRAGGYQETQYF.

The chain joins TRBV6-1 to TRBJ1-5; TRBD1 matches 7 bases. The ends lost 6 bases at V and 5 bases at J; junction bases unmatched: 10. Looked up from germline, CDR1 is MNHNS and CDR2 is SASEGT. This CDR3 spans 15 amino acids. Here the CDR3 reads CASRLRDSSHQPQHF. In DNA form, the CDR3 reads TGTGCCAGCAGGCTCCGGGACAGTAGTCATCAGCCCCAGCATTTT.

Ten or more counts support this clone. The junction does not match germline at one end; this may be a read error. The chain carries TRBV7-7 and TRBJ2-7; D ambiguous. CDR1 is SSHAT and CDR2 is FNYEAQ in the germline V gene (reference sequence). This CDR3 spans 13 amino acids. Here the CDR3 reads CASSLGPLYEQYF. The CDR3 DNA reads as TGTGCTAGCAGCCTTGGGCCTCTCTACGAGCAGTACTTC.

This clone has at least ten counts. The rearrangement joins TRBV29-1 to TRBJ2-1, with TRBD1 identical over 9 bases. Germline V gene lookup returns CDR1 SQVTM and CDR2 ANQGSEA. V shed 6 bases, J shed 8 bases, and the junction held 14 bases outside the gene matches. The CDR3 is made up of 15 amino acids. Here the CDR3 DNA reads TGCAGCGTGAACCCCCGGACAGGGGAGGCTGATGAGCAGTTCTTC. Protein: CSVNPRTGEADEQFF.

Ten or more counts support this clone. The chain employs TRBV4-1 and TRBJ1-1, with D possibly matching TRBD1 (5 bases). Germline V gene lookup returns CDR1 MGHRA and CDR2 YSYEKL. Trimming removed 1 base at V and 9 bases at J, with 15 bases between. The CDR3 totals 14 residues. The DNA of the CDR3 is TGCGCCAGCAGCCAAGGGTACGTAACAGGAAAAGCTTTCTTT. Translation gives CASSQGYVTGKAFF.

This clone was seen only a few times. The J gene is TRBJ1-1, the V gene TRBV27; D gene uncertain. Germline V lookup: CDR1 MNHEY, CDR2 SMNVEV (reference sequence). Trimming cost V 3 bases and J 1 base, with 9 bases left between them. CDR3 length equals 14 residues. Here the CDR3 DNA reads TGTGCCAGCAGTTTGTACGGCCCGAACACTGAAGCTTTCTTT. Amino acid sequence: CASSLYGPNTEAFF.

This clone was observed at least ten times. J is TRBJ2-1 and V is TRBV29-1; the match to TRBD2 covers 12 bases. V was pared by 4 bases and J by 10 bases, with 5 bases of the junction left unmatched. The CDR3 is made up of 13 amino acids. Per germline, CDR1 SQVTM and CDR2 ANQGSEA. CDR3 region: CSVGLAGDIEQFF. CDR3 bases: TGCAGCGTTGGACTAGCGGGAGATATCGAGCAGTTCTTC.

V and J are TRBV4-3 and TRBJ2-2; TRBD2 matches at 7 bases. Germline trimming cut 1 base from V and 1 base from J; bases unmatched to any gene: 3. This CDR3 has 16 amino acids. Germline CDR1 and CDR2: LGHNA and YSLEER. The CDR3 region is CASSQGGGVNTGELFF. CDR3 DNA: TGCGCCAGCAGCCAAGGGGGAGGGGTGAACACCGGGGAGCTGTTTTTT.